The clone carrying this T cell receptor (beta chain) was counted a single time. Its antigen is unknown. This entry belongs to a study of CD8+CD57+ T cells in acquired aplastic anemia. About the research overall: Mean DNA quantity obtained from sorted CD4+ and CD8+ cells was 2.5 to 4 ug.

Study results and caveats: Researchers report that some 31 CD8+ CDR3 sequences appeared in both patients and controls. Between the patient and control groups, CD8+ Simpson's diversity did not differ significantly.

Profiles of TCR beta VDJ and CDR3 were generated from a genomic DNA template. TCRdb recomputed calls from the reads with MiXCR, one row per CDR3 protein. The sample has more than 250,000 distinct CDR3 sequences, 45% to 65% seen once. The germline V gene encodes CDR1 SGHTA and CDR2 FQGTGA. The CDR3 extends over 15 amino acids. The sequence was obtained from a human donor with severe aplastic anemia or a healthy control (not recorded which). Sequencing input: sorted CD4+, CD8+, or CD8+CD57+ T cells (not recorded which) from PBMCs. The V gene is TRBV7-3, the J gene TRBJ2-3, with D unresolved. The CDR3 DNA follows: TGTGTTAGTGCTCTCCCCAGGCTAAGCACAGATACGCAGTATTTT. This encodes CVSALPRLSTDTQYF.